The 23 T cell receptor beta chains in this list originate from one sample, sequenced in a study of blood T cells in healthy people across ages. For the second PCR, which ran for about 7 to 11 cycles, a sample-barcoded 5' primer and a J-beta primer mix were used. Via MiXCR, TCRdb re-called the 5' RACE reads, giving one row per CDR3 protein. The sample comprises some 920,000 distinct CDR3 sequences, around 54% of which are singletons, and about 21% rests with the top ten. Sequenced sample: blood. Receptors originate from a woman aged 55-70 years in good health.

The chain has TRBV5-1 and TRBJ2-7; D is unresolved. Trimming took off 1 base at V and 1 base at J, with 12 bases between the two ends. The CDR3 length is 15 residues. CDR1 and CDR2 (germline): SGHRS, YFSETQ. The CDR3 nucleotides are TGCGCCAGCAGCTTGAGCCTAGGAGTATCCTACGAGCAGTACTTC. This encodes CASSLSLGVSYEQYF.

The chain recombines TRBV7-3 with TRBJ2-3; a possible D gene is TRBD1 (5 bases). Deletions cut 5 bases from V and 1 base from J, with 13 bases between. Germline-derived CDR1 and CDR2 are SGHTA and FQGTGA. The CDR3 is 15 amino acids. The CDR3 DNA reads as TGTGCCAGCAGCCCGACCAGGGCTGGCACAGATACGCAGTATTTT. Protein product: CASSPTRAGTDTQYF.

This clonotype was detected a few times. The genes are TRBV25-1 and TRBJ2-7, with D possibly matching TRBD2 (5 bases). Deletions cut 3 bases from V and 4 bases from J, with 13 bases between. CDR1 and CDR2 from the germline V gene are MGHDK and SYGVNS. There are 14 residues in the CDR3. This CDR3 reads CASSEISSSYEQYF. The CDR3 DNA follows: TGTGCCAGCAGTGAGATTTCTAGCTCTTACGAGCAGTACTTC.

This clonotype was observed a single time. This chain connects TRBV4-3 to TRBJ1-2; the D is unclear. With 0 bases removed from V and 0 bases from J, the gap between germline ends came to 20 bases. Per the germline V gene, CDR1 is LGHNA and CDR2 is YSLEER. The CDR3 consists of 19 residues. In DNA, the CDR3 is TGCGCCAGCAGCCAAGATAGGGAGGTAGGGTGGAGTGCTAACTATGGCTACACCTTC. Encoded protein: CASSQDREVGWSANYGYTF.

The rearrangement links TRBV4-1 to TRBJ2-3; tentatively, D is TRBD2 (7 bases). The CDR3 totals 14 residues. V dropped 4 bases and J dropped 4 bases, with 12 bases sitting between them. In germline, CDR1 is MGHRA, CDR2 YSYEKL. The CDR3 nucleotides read TGCGCCAGCAGCCCCGGGGAGGGGGCAGATACGCAGTATTTT. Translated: CASSPGEGADTQYF.

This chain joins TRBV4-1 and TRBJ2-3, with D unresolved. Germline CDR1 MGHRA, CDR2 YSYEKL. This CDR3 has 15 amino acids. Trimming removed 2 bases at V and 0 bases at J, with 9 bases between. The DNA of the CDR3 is TGCGCCAGCAGCCAATTTGAGGCTAGCACAGATACGCAGTATTTT. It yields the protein CASSQFEASTDTQYF.

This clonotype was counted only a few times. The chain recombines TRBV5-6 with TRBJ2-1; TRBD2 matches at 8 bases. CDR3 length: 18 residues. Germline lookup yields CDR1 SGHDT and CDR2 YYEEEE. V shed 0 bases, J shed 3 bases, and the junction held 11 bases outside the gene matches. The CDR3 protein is CASSLVGVRGRYYNEQFF. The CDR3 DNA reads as TGTGCCAGCAGCTTGGTAGGGGTACGCGGGAGGTACTACAATGAGCAGTTCTTC.

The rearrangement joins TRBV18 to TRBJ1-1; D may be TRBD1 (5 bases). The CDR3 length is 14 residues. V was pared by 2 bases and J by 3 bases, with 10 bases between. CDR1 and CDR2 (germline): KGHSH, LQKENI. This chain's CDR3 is CASSPKGRDTEAFF. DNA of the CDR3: TGTGCCAGCTCACCAAAGGGCAGGGACACTGAAGCTTTCTTT. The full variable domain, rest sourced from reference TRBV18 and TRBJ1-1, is NAGVMQNPRHLVRRRGQEARLRCSPMKGHSHVYWYRQLPEEGLKFMVYLQKENIIDESGMPKERFSAEFPKEGPSILRIQQVVRGDSAAYFCASSPKGRDTEAFFGQGTRLTVV.

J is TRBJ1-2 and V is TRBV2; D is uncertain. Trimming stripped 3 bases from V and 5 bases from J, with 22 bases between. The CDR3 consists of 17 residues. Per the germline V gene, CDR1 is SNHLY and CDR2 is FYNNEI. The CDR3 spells CASSDAPTAFAPYGYTF. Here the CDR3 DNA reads TGTGCCAGCAGTGATGCCCCTACGGCATTTGCTCCGTATGGCTACACCTTC.

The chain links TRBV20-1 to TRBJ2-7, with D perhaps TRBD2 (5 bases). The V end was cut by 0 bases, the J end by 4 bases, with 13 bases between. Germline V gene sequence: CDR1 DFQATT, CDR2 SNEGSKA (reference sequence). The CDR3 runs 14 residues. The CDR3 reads CSARDRGRFYEQYF. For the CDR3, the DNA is TGCAGTGCTAGAGATCGGGGTCGATTTTACGAGCAGTACTTC.

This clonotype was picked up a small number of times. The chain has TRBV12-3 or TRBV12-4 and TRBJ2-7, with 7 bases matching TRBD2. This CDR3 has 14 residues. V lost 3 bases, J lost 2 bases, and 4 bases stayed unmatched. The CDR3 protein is CASSFMSGTYEQYF. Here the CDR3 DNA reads TGTGCCAGCAGTTTTATGAGCGGGACCTACGAGCAGTACTTC.

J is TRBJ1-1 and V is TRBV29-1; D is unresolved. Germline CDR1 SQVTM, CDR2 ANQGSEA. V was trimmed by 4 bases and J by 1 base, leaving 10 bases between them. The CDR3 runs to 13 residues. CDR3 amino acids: CSVAREGNTEAFF. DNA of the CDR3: TGCAGCGTTGCGAGGGAGGGGAACACTGAAGCTTTCTTT. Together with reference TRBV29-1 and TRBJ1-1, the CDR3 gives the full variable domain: SAVISQKPSRDICQRGTSLTIQCQVDSQVTMMFWYRQQPGQSLTLIATANQGSEATYESGFVIDKFPISRPNLTFSTLTVSNMSPEDSSIYLCSVAREGNTEAFFGQGTRLTVV.

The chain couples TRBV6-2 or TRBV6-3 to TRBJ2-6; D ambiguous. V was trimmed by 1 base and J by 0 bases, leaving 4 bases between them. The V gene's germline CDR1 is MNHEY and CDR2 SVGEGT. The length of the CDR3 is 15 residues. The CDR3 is CASSYLLSGANVLTF. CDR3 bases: TGTGCCAGCAGTTACTTACTCTCTGGGGCCAACGTCCTGACTTTC.

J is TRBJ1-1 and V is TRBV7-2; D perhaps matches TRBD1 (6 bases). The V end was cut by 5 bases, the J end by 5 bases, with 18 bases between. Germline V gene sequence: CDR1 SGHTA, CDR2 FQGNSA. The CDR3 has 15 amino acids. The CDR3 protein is CASSPWGGQGTEAFF. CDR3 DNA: TGTGCCAGCAGCCCATGGGGCGGGCAGGGGACTGAAGCTTTCTTT.

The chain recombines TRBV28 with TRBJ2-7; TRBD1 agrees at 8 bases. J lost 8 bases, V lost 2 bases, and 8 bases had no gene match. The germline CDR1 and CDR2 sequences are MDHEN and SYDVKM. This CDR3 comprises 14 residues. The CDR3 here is CASSLGDRSPKQYF. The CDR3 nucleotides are TGTGCCAGCAGTTTAGGGGACAGGTCCCCTAAGCAGTACTTC.

The CDR3 reads CASSLSSDLYNEQFF. CDR3 nucleotides: TGCGCCAGCAGCTTAAGTAGCGATCTCTACAATGAGCAGTTCTTC. The chain links TRBV5-1 to TRBJ2-1; possible D gene TRBD2, 5 bases. V lost 2 bases and J lost 3, with 12 bases in between. The CDR3 loop spans 15 amino acids. Germline CDR1 is SGHRS and CDR2 is YFSETQ.

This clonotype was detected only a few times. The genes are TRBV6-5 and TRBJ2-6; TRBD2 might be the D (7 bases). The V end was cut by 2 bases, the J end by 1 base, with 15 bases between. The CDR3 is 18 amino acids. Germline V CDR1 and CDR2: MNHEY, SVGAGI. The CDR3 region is CASSYPLGGTSGANVLTF. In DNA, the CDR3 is TGTGCCAGCAGTTACCCCCTGGGAGGGACATCTGGGGCCAACGTCCTGACTTTC.

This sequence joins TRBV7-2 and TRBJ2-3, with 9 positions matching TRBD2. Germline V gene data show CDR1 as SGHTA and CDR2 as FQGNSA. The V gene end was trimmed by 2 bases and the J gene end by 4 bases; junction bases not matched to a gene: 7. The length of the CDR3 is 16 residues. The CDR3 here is CASSLLGRGGPDTQYF. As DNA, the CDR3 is TGTGCCAGCAGCTTATTAGGGCGGGGGGGCCCAGATACGCAGTATTTT.

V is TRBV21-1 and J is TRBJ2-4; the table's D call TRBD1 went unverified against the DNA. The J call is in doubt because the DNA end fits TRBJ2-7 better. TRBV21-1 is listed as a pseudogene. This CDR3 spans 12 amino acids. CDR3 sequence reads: CASSDRVHEQYF. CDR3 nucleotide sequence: TGTGCCAGCAGCGACAGGGTCCACGAGCAGTACTTC.

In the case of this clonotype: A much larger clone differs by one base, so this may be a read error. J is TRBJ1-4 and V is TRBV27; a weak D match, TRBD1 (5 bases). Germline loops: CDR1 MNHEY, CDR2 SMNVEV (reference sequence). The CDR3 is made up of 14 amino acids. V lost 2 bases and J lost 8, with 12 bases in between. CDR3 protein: CASSLAGRGEKLFF. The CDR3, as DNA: TGTGCCAGCAGTTTAGCGGGGCGTGGGGAAAAACTGTTTTTT.

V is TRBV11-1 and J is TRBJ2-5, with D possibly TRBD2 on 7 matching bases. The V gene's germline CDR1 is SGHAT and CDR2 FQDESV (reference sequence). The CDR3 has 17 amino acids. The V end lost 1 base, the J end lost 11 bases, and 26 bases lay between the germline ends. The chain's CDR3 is CASSLVSGASGYNEQYF. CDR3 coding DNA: TGTGCCAGCAGCTTAGTTTCGGGGGCTAGCGGCTACAATGAGCAGTACTTC.

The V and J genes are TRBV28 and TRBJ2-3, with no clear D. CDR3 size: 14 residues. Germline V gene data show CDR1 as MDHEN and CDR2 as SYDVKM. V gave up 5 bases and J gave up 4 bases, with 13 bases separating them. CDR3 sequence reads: CASSKDSLADTQYF. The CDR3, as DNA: TGTGCCAGCAGTAAAGATAGCCTTGCAGATACGCAGTATTTT.

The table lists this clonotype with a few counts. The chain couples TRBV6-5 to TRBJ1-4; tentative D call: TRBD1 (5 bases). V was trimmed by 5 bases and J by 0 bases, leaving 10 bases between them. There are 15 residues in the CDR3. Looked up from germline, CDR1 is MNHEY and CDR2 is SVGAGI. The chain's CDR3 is CASSRDSATNEKLFF. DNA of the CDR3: TGTGCCAGCAGTCGCGACAGTGCAACTAATGAAAAACTGTTTTTT.